This T cell receptor beta chain was recovered during a study of a mutant IDH1 vaccine in newly diagnosed glioma. Study-level background: Mean patient age was around 40 years; approximately 62% were male and about 40% female.

Clones were read by immunoSEQ multiplex PCR, and TCRdb kept only the in-frame ones, dropping some. Among about 59,000 clones listed, about nine tenths were seen once. Study-level points and caveats: Alterations occurring in top peripheral T cell clonotypes seemed unrelated to pseudoprogression. Patients showed vaccine-induced immune responses at a rate of under 95%.

This clone was seen more than once but under ten times. Its antigen is as yet unknown. Time point here: baseline, week 1 (first vaccination visit). Specified treatment: pre-vaccination baseline after standard-of-care therapy. Each astrocytoma in the donors was new, WHO grade 3 or 4, IDH1-mutant and ATRX-lost. The CDR3 length is 13 residues. The sequenced sample was PBMCs, obtained from a glioma patient treated with radiotherapy, temozolomide or both. This sequence was found in a man in his fifties with glioma. This chain joins TRBV1 and TRBJ1-1; the D call of TRBD1 is as the table states it, not checked on the DNA. TRBV1 is marked as a pseudogene. The CDR3 is CTSSSGRNTEAFF. CDR3 DNA sequence: TGCACCAGCAGTAGTGGGCGGAACACTGAAGCTTTCTTT.